The TCR beta chain described here comes from a study of chemoradiotherapy in HPV16-positive cancers. Whole-study context: Functional T-cell assays on a couple of HPV16-positive patients' cells defined candidate HPV-specific clones and common TCR motifs. Study-wide results and limits: HPV-responsive T-cell expansion during chemoradiotherapy was linked to improved recurrence-free survival in HPV16-positive patients. The functional HPV-specific definition rests on just a couple of HPV16-positive patients. Candidate HPV-specific clones and E7-related TCR motifs grew in tumor during treatment.

Regarding this clone: Its specificity is unknown.

V was pared by 10 bases and J by 1 base, with 10 bases of the junction left unmatched. The length of the CDR3 is 14 residues. CDR1 is SGHAT, CDR2 FQNNGV, per germline. Profiled with immunoSEQ multiplex PCR; TCRdb holds only in-frame clones, not every one. The data hold 30,000 to 45,000 clones, with just under 80% observed a single time. The chain joins TRBV11-2 to TRBJ2-7; TRBD1 agrees at 7 bases. The specimen comprised blood, sampled from a patient who underwent chemoradiotherapy. The clonotype comes from a human donor with HPV-associated anogenital cancer. The CDR3 spells CATIDREGSYEQYF. Written as DNA, the CDR3 is TGTGCCACCATCGACAGGGAAGGATCCTACGAGCAGTACTTC.